This is a list of T cell receptor beta chains from one sample in a study of metastatic and nonmetastatic thyroid tumors. With MiXCR, TCRdb called clones anew from the PCR reads. The sample contains thousands of clones, 25% to 30% of which appear only once. Sequencing was done on a sample of tumor tissue. These receptors were taken from a male donor with papillary thyroid cancer or a benign thyroid nodule (not recorded which). Some clones in this sample may be carry-over from other donors' samples. The CDR3 runs from the conserved cysteine through the conserved F or W. A D gene is named only where the DNA matches it firmly. Clone size is given for some rows only: seen once, a few or many times, or a class if the clone is expanded.

>TRBV7-9|-|-|TRBJ1-1
TGTGCCAGCAGCTTAGCGAGGGGAGGAAGGACTGAAGCTTTCTTT
CASSLARGGRTEAFF
>TRBV19|-|TRBD1|TRBJ2-3
TGTGCCAGTAGTATTCAGGGGGAGCTGTCAGATACGCAGTATTTT
CASSIQGELSDTQYF
>TRBV20-1|many|-|TRBJ2-1
TGCAGTGCTAGAGATCTATCAGGGAATGAGCAGTTCTTC
CSARDLSGNEQFF
>TRBV7-3|-|-|TRBJ2-1
TGTGCCAGCAGCTTAATCCCTGGAGAAAATGAGCAGTTCTTC
CASSLIPGENEQFF
>TRBV11-2|medium-sized|-|TRBJ2-7
TGTGCCAGCAGCTTAGGTCAAAGGAGCTCCTACGAGCAGTACTTC
CASSLGQRSSYEQYF
>TRBV7-7|many|TRBD2|TRBJ2-5
TGTGCTAGCAGCTTAGCGGGTAGCGGCCAAGAGACCCAGTACTTC
CASSLAGSGQETQYF
>TRBV28|few|-|TRBJ2-5
TGTGCCAGCGGTATGGGCCAAGAGACCCAGTACTTC
CASGMGQETQYF
>TRBV28|few|-|TRBJ2-3
TGTGCCAGCCCTCCCGGGACATTGGGAACCTTGGGCACAGATACGCAGTATTTT
CASPPGTLGTLGTDTQYF
>TRBV2|few|-|TRBJ2-7
TGTGCCAGCAGACTAGGTCCCTACGAGCAGTACTTC
CASRLGPYEQYF
>TRBV2|-|TRBD1|TRBJ1-5
TGTGCCAGCAGTGATGGGCAGGGGGCCTATCAGCCCCAGCATTTT
CASSDGQGAYQPQHF
>TRBV5-1|-|TRBD2|TRBJ2-3
TGCGCCAGCAGCTCCGGGACTAATGCAGATACGCAGTATTTT
CASSSGTNADTQYF
>TRBV2|-|TRBD2|TRBJ2-1
TGTGCCAGCAAGCGGGAGGGCCCCTACAATGAGCAGTTCTTC
CASKREGPYNEQFF
>TRBV30|medium-sized|TRBD1|TRBJ1-2
TGTGCCGGGACAGTTACTGTTGCCTATGGCTACACCTTC
CAGTVTVAYGYTF
>TRBV19|-|-|TRBJ1-5
TGTGCCAGTAGTATTGGGTACAGGGATAGCAATCAGCCCCAGCATTTT
CASSIGYRDSNQPQHF
>TRBV9|many|TRBD2|TRBJ2-1
TGTGCCAGCAGCTGGGGACTAGCGGGATACAATGAGCAGTTCTTC
CASSWGLAGYNEQFF
>TRBV5-5|many|-|TRBJ2-3
TGTGCCAGCAGACAGGATCTCCCCACAGATACGCAGTATTTT
CASRQDLPTDTQYF
>TRBV28|-|-|TRBJ2-3
TGTGCCAGCAGTTTTTACAGCACAGATACGCAGTATTTT
CASSFYSTDTQYF
>TRBV20-1|-|-|TRBJ1-1
TGCAGTGCGGGGGGGCAGGGCTCGTCTGAAGCTTTCTTT
CSAGGQGSSEAFF
>TRBV28|few|-|TRBJ2-7
TGTGCCAGCAGGGGCCTGGGACGGATTGTCGAGCAGTACTTC
CASRGLGRIVEQYF
>TRBV28|few|-|TRBJ2-7
TGTGCCAGCAGCTCATCTCCGCAGGGGAGCGAGCAGTACTTC
CASSSSPQGSEQYF
>TRBV12-3/TRBV12-4|few|-|TRBJ2-7
TGTGCCAGCAGTTTTGACGGGGACTCCTACTACGAGCAGTACTTC
CASSFDGDSYYEQYF
>TRBV20-1|-|TRBD2|TRBJ2-5
TGCAGTGCTATAACCGGGACTAGCATCGAAGAGACCCAGTACTTC
CSAITGTSIEETQYF
>TRBV5-1|-|TRBD1|TRBJ2-5
TGCGCCAGCAGCCCAGACAGGGTCCAAGAGACCCAGTACTTC
CASSPDRVQETQYF
>TRBV2|few|TRBD1|TRBJ1-1
TGTGCCAGCTCCGGACAGGGAGGGTCTGAAGCTTTCTTT
CASSGQGGSEAFF
>TRBV12-3/TRBV12-4|few|-|TRBJ1-2
TGTGCCAGCAGTTCGGGTGGCACCTTC
CASSSGGTF
>TRBV12-3/TRBV12-4|-|-|TRBJ2-7
TGTGCCAGCGGGGGACGGGGGTCCTTTAGCTCCTACGAGCAGTACTTC
CASGGRGSFSSYEQYF
>TRBV20-1|few|TRBD2|TRBJ2-1
TGCAGTGCTTCCCGGCCCGGACTAGGCAACAATGAGCAGTTCTTC
CSASRPGLGNNEQFF